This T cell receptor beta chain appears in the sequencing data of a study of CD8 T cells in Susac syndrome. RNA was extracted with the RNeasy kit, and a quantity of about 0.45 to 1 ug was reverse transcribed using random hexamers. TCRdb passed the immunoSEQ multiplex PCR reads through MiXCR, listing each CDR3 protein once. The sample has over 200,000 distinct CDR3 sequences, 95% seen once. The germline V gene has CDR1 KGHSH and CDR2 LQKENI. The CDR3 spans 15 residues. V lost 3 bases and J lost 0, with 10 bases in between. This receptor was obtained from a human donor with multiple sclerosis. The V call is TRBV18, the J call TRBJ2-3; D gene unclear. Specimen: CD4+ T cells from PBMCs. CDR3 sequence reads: CASSPVEASTDTQYF. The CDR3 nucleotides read TGTGCCAGCTCACCCGTAGAGGCCAGCACAGATACGCAGTATTTT.